A selection of T cell receptor beta chains follows, all from one sample in a study of OX40 agonist ivuxolimab in advanced cancers. The data were produced by immunoSEQ multiplex PCR, yet TCRdb's version contains in-frame clones alone and is incomplete. This table has 16,000 or so clones, roughly 65% appearing once. Sequencing used CD4+ or CD8+ T cells sorted from blood, obtained in a trial of the OX40 agonist ivuxolimab. Receptors were obtained from an adult with an advanced solid tumor such as melanoma, head and neck, liver or kidney cancer. CDR3s include the opening cysteine and the closing phenylalanine or tryptophan. Each record gives: D gene, V gene, J gene, clone size, CDR3 protein, CDR3 DNA. D genes are given only for firm matches. Some rows mark clone size as missing; the rest say once, few, many or name a class of expanded clone.

d_call: TRBD1; v_call: TRBV5-4; j_call: TRBJ1-4; clone_size: .; cdr3_aa: CASSSTNRGLSEKLFF; cdr3_nt: TGTGCCAGCAGCTCGACAAACAGGGGGCTGAGTGAAAAACTGTTTTTT
d_call: TRBD1; v_call: TRBV30; j_call: TRBJ1-6; clone_size: .; cdr3_aa: CAWSAGTGDSPLHF; cdr3_nt: TGTGCCTGGAGCGCCGGGACAGGGGATTCACCCCTCCACTTT
d_call: .; v_call: TRBV2; j_call: TRBJ1-4; clone_size: .; cdr3_aa: CASLGRGKEKLFF; cdr3_nt: TGTGCCAGCCTAGGCAGGGGAAAAGAAAAACTGTTTTTT
d_call: .; v_call: TRBV6-5; j_call: TRBJ2-2; clone_size: .; cdr3_aa: CASSLDRLFF; cdr3_nt: TGTGCCAGCAGCTTGGACAGGCTGTTTTTT
d_call: .; v_call: TRBV7-9; j_call: TRBJ2-1; clone_size: .; cdr3_aa: CASSWGISSYNEQFF; cdr3_nt: TGTGCCAGCAGCTGGGGGATTTCCTCCTACAATGAGCAGTTCTTC
d_call: .; v_call: TRBV19; j_call: TRBJ1-5; clone_size: once; cdr3_aa: CASSSGRYSNQPQHF; cdr3_nt: TGTGCCAGTAGTAGCGGACGATATAGCAATCAGCCCCAGCATTTT
d_call: .; v_call: TRBV6-1; j_call: TRBJ1-5; clone_size: .; cdr3_aa: CASSVISNQPQHF; cdr3_nt: TGTGCCAGCAGTGTCATAAGCAATCAGCCCCAGCATTTT
d_call: .; v_call: TRBV11-3; j_call: TRBJ2-2; clone_size: .; cdr3_aa: CASSFPSPNTGELFF; cdr3_nt: TGTGCCAGCAGCTTTCCTAGCCCGAACACCGGGGAGCTGTTTTTT
d_call: .; v_call: TRBV9; j_call: TRBJ2-1; clone_size: medium-sized; cdr3_aa: CASSPTRFRGLSNEQFF; cdr3_nt: TGTGCCAGCAGCCCGACCAGATTCCGCGGATTATCCAATGAGCAGTTCTTC
d_call: TRBD2; v_call: TRBV27; j_call: TRBJ2-1; clone_size: .; cdr3_aa: CASSTRGLAGPKYNEQFF; cdr3_nt: TGTGCCAGCAGTACGAGAGGACTAGCGGGACCGAAATACAATGAGCAGTTCTTC
d_call: TRBD2; v_call: TRBV11-2; j_call: TRBJ2-5; clone_size: .; cdr3_aa: CASGLGGLSETQYF; cdr3_nt: TGTGCCAGCGGCCTGGGGGGGTTATCAGAGACCCAGTACTTC
d_call: .; v_call: TRBV28; j_call: TRBJ2-7; clone_size: once; cdr3_aa: CASSWRPDPYEQYF; cdr3_nt: TGTGCCAGCAGTTGGCGACCGGACCCCTACGAGCAGTACTTC
d_call: .; v_call: TRBV2; j_call: TRBJ2-5; clone_size: .; cdr3_aa: CASSNQEEPGETQYF; cdr3_nt: TGTGCCAGCAGCAATCAGGAAGAGCCGGGTGAGACCCAGTACTTC
d_call: TRBD2; v_call: TRBV11-3; j_call: TRBJ2-7; clone_size: .; cdr3_aa: CASSPGLAAYEQYF; cdr3_nt: TGTGCCAGCAGCCCCGGACTAGCGGCCTACGAGCAGTACTTC
d_call: .; v_call: TRBV6-5; j_call: TRBJ2-1; clone_size: .; cdr3_aa: CASSYSRDNTYNEQFF; cdr3_nt: TGTGCCAGCAGTTACTCCCGGGACAACACCTACAATGAGCAGTTCTTC
d_call: TRBD1; v_call: TRBV5-6; j_call: TRBJ2-5; clone_size: .; cdr3_aa: CASSPGTEKRAQYF; cdr3_nt: TGTGCCAGCAGCCCGGGGACAGAGAAGAGGGCCCAGTACTTC
d_call: TRBD2; v_call: TRBV27; j_call: TRBJ2-7; clone_size: once; cdr3_aa: CASSPPGLAYEQYF; cdr3_nt: TGTGCCAGCAGTCCTCCGGGACTAGCGTACGAGCAGTACTTC
d_call: .; v_call: TRBV30; j_call: TRBJ2-7; clone_size: .; cdr3_aa: CAWSEYGVEQYF; cdr3_nt: TGTGCCTGGAGTGAGTATGGGGTGGAGCAGTACTTC
d_call: .; v_call: TRBV27; j_call: TRBJ1-1; clone_size: .; cdr3_aa: CASSFNTEAFF; cdr3_nt: TGTGCCAGCAGCTTTAACACTGAAGCTTTCTTT
d_call: TRBD1; v_call: TRBV6-6; j_call: TRBJ1-2; clone_size: many; cdr3_aa: CASSYDTGGHYGYTF; cdr3_nt: TGTGCCAGCAGTTACGATACAGGGGGACACTATGGCTACACCTTC
d_call: TRBD1; v_call: TRBV6-5; j_call: TRBJ1-2; clone_size: medium-sized; cdr3_aa: CASSYGPGTVYGYTF; cdr3_nt: TGTGCCAGCAGTTACGGACCCGGGACAGTCTATGGCTACACCTTC
d_call: .; v_call: TRBV6-1; j_call: TRBJ1-2; clone_size: .; cdr3_aa: CASMGSGGAGGYTF; cdr3_nt: TGTGCCAGCATGGGTAGTGGGGGCGCGGGAGGCTACACCTTC
d_call: .; v_call: TRBV29-1; j_call: TRBJ1-2; clone_size: few; cdr3_aa: CSVEDPYRGYTF; cdr3_nt: TGCAGCGTTGAAGATCCTTATCGGGGCTACACCTTC
d_call: .; v_call: TRBV9; j_call: TRBJ2-7; clone_size: few; cdr3_aa: CASSPEDKSYEQYF; cdr3_nt: TGTGCCAGCAGCCCAGAGGACAAGTCCTACGAGCAGTACTTC
d_call: .; v_call: TRBV2; j_call: TRBJ2-7; clone_size: once; cdr3_aa: CASERDGTYEQYF; cdr3_nt: TGTGCCAGCGAAAGGGACGGGACCTACGAGCAGTACTTC
d_call: TRBD2; v_call: TRBV7-6; j_call: TRBJ2-1; clone_size: .; cdr3_aa: CASSYSLAGSYNEQFF; cdr3_nt: TGTGCCAGCAGCTACTCCCTAGCGGGTTCTTACAATGAGCAGTTCTTC
d_call: .; v_call: TRBV2; j_call: TRBJ2-5; clone_size: .; cdr3_aa: CASFGLPKAETQYF; cdr3_nt: TGTGCCAGCTTCGGACTTCCCAAGGCAGAGACCCAGTACTTC
d_call: .; v_call: TRBV7-8; j_call: TRBJ2-7; clone_size: .; cdr3_aa: CASSTSYEQYF; cdr3_nt: TGTGCCAGCAGCACATCCTACGAGCAGTACTTC
d_call: .; v_call: TRBV7-9; j_call: TRBJ1-6; clone_size: medium-sized; cdr3_aa: CASSLGQGFSPLHF; cdr3_nt: TGTGCCAGCAGCTTAGGGCAGGGGTTTTCACCCCTCCACTTT
d_call: .; v_call: TRBV6-1; j_call: TRBJ2-2; clone_size: .; cdr3_aa: CASVPRTYAGELFF; cdr3_nt: TGTGCCAGCGTGCCCAGAACCTACGCCGGGGAGCTGTTTTTT
d_call: .; v_call: TRBV5-1; j_call: TRBJ2-1; clone_size: few; cdr3_aa: CASSFQRNEQFF; cdr3_nt: TGCGCCAGCAGCTTTCAGCGCAATGAGCAGTTCTTC
d_call: TRBD1; v_call: TRBV6-5; j_call: TRBJ2-7; clone_size: once; cdr3_aa: CASRSGTGLIYEQYF; cdr3_nt: TGTGCCAGCAGGTCCGGGACAGGGCTTATCTACGAGCAGTACTTC
d_call: .; v_call: TRBV6-5; j_call: TRBJ2-2; clone_size: .; cdr3_aa: CASSYSAMGAGELFF; cdr3_nt: TGTGCCAGCAGTTACTCGGCAATGGGGGCCGGGGAGCTGTTTTTT
d_call: .; v_call: TRBV19; j_call: TRBJ1-3; clone_size: once; cdr3_aa: CATRGESSGNTIYF; cdr3_nt: TGTGCCACCAGAGGGGAAAGCTCTGGAAACACCATATATTTT
d_call: TRBD1; v_call: TRBV7-8; j_call: TRBJ1-2; clone_size: few; cdr3_aa: CASSVGTGPGGYTF; cdr3_nt: TGTGCCAGCAGCGTCGGGACAGGTCCTGGTGGCTACACCTTC
d_call: TRBD2; v_call: TRBV7-9; j_call: TRBJ2-3; clone_size: .; cdr3_aa: CASSASGVTDTQYF; cdr3_nt: TGTGCCAGCAGCGCTAGCGGGGTCACAGATACGCAGTATTTT